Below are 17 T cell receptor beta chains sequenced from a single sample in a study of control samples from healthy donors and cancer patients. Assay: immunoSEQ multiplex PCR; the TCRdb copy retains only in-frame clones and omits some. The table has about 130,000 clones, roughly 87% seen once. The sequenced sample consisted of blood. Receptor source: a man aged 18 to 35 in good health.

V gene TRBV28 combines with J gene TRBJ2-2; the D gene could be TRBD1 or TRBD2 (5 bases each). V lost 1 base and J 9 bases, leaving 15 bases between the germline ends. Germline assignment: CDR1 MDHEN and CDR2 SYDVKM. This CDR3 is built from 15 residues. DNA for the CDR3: TGTGCCAGCAGTTTATACGTTAGTGGGACCCGGGAGCTGTTTTTT. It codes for CASSLYVSGTRELFF.

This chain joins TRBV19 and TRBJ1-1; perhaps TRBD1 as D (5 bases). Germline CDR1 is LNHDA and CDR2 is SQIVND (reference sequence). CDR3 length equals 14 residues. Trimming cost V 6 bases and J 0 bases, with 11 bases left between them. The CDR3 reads CASSWDRMNTEAFF. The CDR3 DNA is TGTGCCAGTAGCTGGGACCGCATGAACACTGAAGCTTTCTTT. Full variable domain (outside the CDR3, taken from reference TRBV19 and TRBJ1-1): DGGITQSPKYLFRKEGQNVTLSCEQNLNHDAMYWYRQDPGQGLRLIYYSQIVNDFQKGDIAEGYSVSREKKESFPLTVTSAQKNPTAFYLCASSWDRMNTEAFFGQGTRLTVV.

Here the CDR3 reads CASSLASGRGDTQYF. The CDR3 coding sequence is TGTGCCAGCAGCCTTGCTAGCGGGAGAGGGGATACGCAGTATTTT. The V call is TRBV11-2, the J call TRBJ2-3; 10 nucleotides line up with TRBD2. The CDR3 extends over 15 amino acids. Germline CDR1 and CDR2: SGHAT and FQNNGV. The V segment lost 5 bases and the J segment 6 bases; nucleotides outside the gene matches: 8.

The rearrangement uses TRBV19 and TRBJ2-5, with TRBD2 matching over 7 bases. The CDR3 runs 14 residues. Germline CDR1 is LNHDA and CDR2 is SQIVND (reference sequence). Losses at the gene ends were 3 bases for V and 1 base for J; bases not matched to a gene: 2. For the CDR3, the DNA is TGTGCCAGTAGTATGGGGGGGATCCAAGAGACCCAGTACTTC. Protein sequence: CASSMGGIQETQYF.

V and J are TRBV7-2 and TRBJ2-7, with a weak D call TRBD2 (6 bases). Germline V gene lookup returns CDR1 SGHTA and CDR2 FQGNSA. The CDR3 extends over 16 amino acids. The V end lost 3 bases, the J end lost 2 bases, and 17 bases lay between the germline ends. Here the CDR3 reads CASSLSSTGVAYEQYF. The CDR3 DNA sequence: TGTGCCAGCAGCTTGTCCTCGACGGGAGTTGCCTACGAGCAGTACTTC.

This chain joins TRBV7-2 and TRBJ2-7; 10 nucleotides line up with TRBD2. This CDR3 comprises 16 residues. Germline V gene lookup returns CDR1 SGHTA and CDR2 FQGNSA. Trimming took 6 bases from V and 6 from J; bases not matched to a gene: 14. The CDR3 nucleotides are TGTGCCAGCAGGTTAACTAGCGGGATTTATGCACCCGAGCAGTACTTC. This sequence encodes CASRLTSGIYAPEQYF.

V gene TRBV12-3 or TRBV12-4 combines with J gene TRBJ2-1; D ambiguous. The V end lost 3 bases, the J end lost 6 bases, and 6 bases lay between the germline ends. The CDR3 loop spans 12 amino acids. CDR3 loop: CASSFRSNEQFF. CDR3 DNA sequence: TGTGCCAGCAGTTTCCGCAGCAATGAGCAGTTCTTC.

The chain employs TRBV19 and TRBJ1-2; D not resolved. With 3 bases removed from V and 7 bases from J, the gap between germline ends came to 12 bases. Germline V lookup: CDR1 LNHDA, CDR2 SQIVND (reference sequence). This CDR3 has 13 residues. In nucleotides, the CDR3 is TGTGCCAGTAGTATCGTGACCTCTATTGGCTACACCTTC. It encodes CASSIVTSIGYTF.

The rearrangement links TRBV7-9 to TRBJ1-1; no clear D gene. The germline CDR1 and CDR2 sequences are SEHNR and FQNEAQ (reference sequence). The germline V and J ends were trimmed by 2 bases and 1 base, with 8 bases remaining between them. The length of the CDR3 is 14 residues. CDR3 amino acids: CASSLLVGNTEAFF. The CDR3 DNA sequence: TGTGCCAGCAGCTTATTGGTGGGGAACACTGAAGCTTTCTTT.

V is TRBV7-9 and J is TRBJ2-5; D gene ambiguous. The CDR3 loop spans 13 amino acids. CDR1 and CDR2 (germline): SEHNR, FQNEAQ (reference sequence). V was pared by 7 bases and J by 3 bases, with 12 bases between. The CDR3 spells CASTLRAKETQYF. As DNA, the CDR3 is TGTGCCAGCACTCTTCGGGCTAAAGAGACCCAGTACTTC.

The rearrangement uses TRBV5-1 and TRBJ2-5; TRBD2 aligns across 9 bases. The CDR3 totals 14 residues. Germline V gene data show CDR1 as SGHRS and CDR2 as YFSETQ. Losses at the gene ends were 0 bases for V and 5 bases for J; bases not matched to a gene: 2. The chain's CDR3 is CASSLASGKETQYF. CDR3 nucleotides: TGCGCCAGCAGCTTGGCTAGCGGGAAGGAGACCCAGTACTTC.

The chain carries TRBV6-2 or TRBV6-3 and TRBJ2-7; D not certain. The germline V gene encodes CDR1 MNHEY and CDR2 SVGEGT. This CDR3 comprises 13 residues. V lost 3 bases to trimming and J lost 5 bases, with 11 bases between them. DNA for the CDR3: TGTGCCAGCAGTTATAAGGAGACGGACGAGCAGTACTTC. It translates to CASSYKETDEQYF.

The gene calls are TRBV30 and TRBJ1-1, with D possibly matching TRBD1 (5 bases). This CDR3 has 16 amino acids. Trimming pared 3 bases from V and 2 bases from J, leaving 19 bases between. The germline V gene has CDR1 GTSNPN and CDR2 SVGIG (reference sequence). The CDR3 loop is CAWSRELVGLNTEAFF. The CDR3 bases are TGTGCCTGGAGCCGAGAGCTGGTGGGGCTTAACACTGAAGCTTTCTTT.

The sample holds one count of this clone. In DNA, the CDR3 is TGTGCCAGCAGTGACGTGGCCTATTCACCCCTCCACTTT. It is translated as CASSDVAYSPLHF. The genes are TRBV6-4 and TRBJ1-6; D call uncertain. Deletions cut 2 bases from V and 8 bases from J, with 7 bases between. CDR3 length: 13 amino acids. Germline V lookup: CDR1 MRHNA, CDR2 SNTAGT.

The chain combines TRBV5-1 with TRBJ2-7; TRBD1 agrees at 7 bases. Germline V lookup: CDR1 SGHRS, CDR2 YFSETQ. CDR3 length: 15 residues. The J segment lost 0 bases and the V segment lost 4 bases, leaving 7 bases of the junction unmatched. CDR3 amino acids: CASSPGGLSSYEQYF. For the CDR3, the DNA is TGCGCCAGCAGCCCAGGGGGTCTGAGCTCCTACGAGCAGTACTTC.

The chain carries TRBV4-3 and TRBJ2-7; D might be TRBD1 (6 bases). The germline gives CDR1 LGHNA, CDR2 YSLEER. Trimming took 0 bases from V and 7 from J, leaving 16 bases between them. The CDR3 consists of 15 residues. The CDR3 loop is CASSQEPQTGWEQYF. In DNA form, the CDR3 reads TGCGCCAGCAGCCAAGAACCCCAAACAGGGTGGGAGCAGTACTTC.

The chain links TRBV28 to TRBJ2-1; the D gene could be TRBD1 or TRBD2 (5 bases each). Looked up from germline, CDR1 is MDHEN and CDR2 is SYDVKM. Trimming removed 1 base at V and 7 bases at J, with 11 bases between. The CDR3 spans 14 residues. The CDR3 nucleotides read TGTGCCAGCAGTTTATTTCGGGACGCAAATGAGCAGTTCTTC. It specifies CASSLFRDANEQFF. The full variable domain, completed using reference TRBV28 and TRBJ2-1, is DVKVTQSSRYLVKRTGEKVFLECVQDMDHENMFWYRQDPGLGLRLIYFSYDVKMKEKGDIPEGYSVSREKKERFSLILESASTNQTSMYLCASSLFRDANEQFFGPGTRLTVL.